This T cell receptor beta chain comes out of a study of T cell responses to AZD1222 COVID-19 vaccine. Method: immunoSEQ multiplex PCR; TCRdb's copy keeps in-frame clones and lacks some. The sample holds 150,000 to 200,000 clones; about nine tenths are singletons and the top ten take 1.5% to 2.5%. Overall study results and limits: Repertoires were collected only later (after the peak T cell response had occurred). Baseline seropositivity characterized only a handful of AZD1222 recipients. White British ancestry dominated among donors, who included more females, and clonal diversity was possibly underestimated. Reportedly, nearly half the spike-specific TCRs target unmutated variant regions.

To note about this clone: Antigen unknown.

The germline gives CDR1 MDHEN, CDR2 SYDVKM. V was pared by 6 bases and J by 5 bases, with 9 bases of the junction left unmatched. CDR3 size: 14 residues. The chain carries TRBV28 and TRBJ2-5, with 7 positions matching TRBD1. Sequenced material: peripheral blood, taken 28 days after the second AZD1222 dose. The sequence was collected from an adult who received the AZD1222 COVID-19 vaccine. The CDR3 DNA sequence: TGTGCCAGCAGAACGGGACAGATCGTGGAGACCCAGTACTTC. Protein sequence: CASRTGQIVETQYF.